These T cell receptor beta chains were read from a single sample in a study of long-term antiretroviral therapy in people with HIV. Method: immunoSEQ multiplex PCR; TCRdb's copy keeps in-frame clones and lacks some. The data hold tens of thousands of clones, with 75% to 85% observed a single time. The sample was unsorted PBMCs, taken 3 years after starting antiretroviral therapy. The receptors here all came from a man aged 45 to 65 with HIV. CDR3s include the opening cysteine and the closing phenylalanine or tryptophan. The order of the fields is clone size, J gene, D gene, V gene, CDR3 protein, CDR3 DNA. D genes are given only for firm matches. The size of a clone is reported for some rows only, either as once, few or many, or as a class for expanded clones.

>NA|TRBJ2-3|TRBD1|TRBV27
CASSPNQGVGTDTQYF
TGTGCCAGCAGTCCGAACCAGGGGGTTGGGACAGATACGCAGTATTTT
>NA|TRBJ1-3|NA|TRBV28
CASNPGRTARNTIYF
TGTGCCAGCAACCCCGGGCGGACTGCCCGAAACACCATATATTTT
>once|TRBJ1-3|TRBD1|TRBV9
CASSVGTGVSSGNTIYF
TGTGCCAGCAGCGTCGGGACAGGGGTTAGCTCTGGAAACACCATATATTTT
>NA|TRBJ2-3|NA|TRBV5-1
CASRQQGEYGTDTQYF
TGCGCCAGCAGACAACAGGGAGAATATGGCACAGATACGCAGTATTTT
>NA|TRBJ2-2|NA|TRBV5-5
CASSTRQAYTGELFF
TGTGCCAGCAGCACAAGACAGGCCTACACCGGGGAGCTGTTTTTT
>NA|TRBJ2-1|NA|TRBV10-1
CASSESPGFDEQFF
TGCGCCAGCAGTGAGTCGCCGGGGTTCGATGAGCAGTTCTTC
>NA|TRBJ2-3|TRBD1|TRBV10-1
CASSESSTGGADTQYF
TGCGCCAGCAGTGAGTCGAGTACAGGGGGCGCAGATACGCAGTATTTT
>NA|TRBJ1-1|TRBD1|TRBV19
CASSIDPKGALDAFF
TGTGCCAGTAGTATAGACCCGAAGGGGGCTCTAGACGCTTTCTTT
>NA|TRBJ2-7|TRBD1|TRBV18
CASSRVAGGDYEQYF
TGTGCCAGCTCACGAGTGGCAGGGGGAGACTACGAGCAGTACTTC
>NA|TRBJ2-7|NA|TRBV28
CASSLRSQYEQYF
TGTGCCAGCAGTTTACGATCCCAATACGAGCAGTACTTC
>NA|TRBJ2-5|NA|TRBV5-1
CASSWQPTEQETQYF
TGCGCCAGCAGCTGGCAACCGACGGAACAAGAGACCCAGTACTTC
>NA|TRBJ1-5|NA|TRBV2
CASTVLYSNQPQHF
TGTGCCAGCACCGTACTTTATAGCAATCAGCCCCAGCATTTT
>NA|TRBJ2-7|NA|TRBV15
CATSRDGIGEQYF
TGTGCCACCAGCAGAGACGGCATAGGCGAGCAGTACTTC
>few|TRBJ2-7|TRBD1|TRBV30
CACLPGDRGYEQYF
TGTGCCTGCCTCCCCGGGGACAGGGGCTACGAGCAGTACTTC
>NA|TRBJ1-2|NA|TRBV28
CASNGPGPWNYGYTF
TGTGCCAGCAACGGACCGGGACCGTGGAACTATGGCTACACCTTC
>NA|TRBJ1-2|NA|TRBV19
CASSVFRGYTF
TGTGCCAGTTCAGTCTTTCGGGGCTACACCTTC
>few|TRBJ1-1|NA|TRBV5-1
CASSLGDGTEAFF
TGCGCCAGCAGCTTGGGGGACGGGACTGAAGCTTTCTTT
>NA|TRBJ1-2|TRBD1|TRBV6-5
CASSAPGQGNGYTF
TGTGCCAGCAGTGCCCCGGGACAGGGCAATGGCTACACCTTC
>NA|TRBJ1-5|NA|TRBV28
CASSPGGQPQHF
TGTGCCAGCAGTCCCGGGGGACAGCCCCAGCATTTT
>NA|TRBJ1-5|NA|TRBV6-6
CASSPGIAQPQHF
TGTGCCAGCTCCCCAGGGATCGCTCAGCCCCAGCATTTT
>NA|TRBJ2-7|TRBD2|TRBV29-1
CSVKAGSSYEQYF
TGCAGCGTCAAAGCGGGATCCTCCTACGAGCAGTACTTC
>NA|TRBJ1-5|NA|TRBV15
CATSRADRNQPQHF
TGTGCCACCAGCAGAGCGGACAGAAATCAGCCCCAGCATTTT